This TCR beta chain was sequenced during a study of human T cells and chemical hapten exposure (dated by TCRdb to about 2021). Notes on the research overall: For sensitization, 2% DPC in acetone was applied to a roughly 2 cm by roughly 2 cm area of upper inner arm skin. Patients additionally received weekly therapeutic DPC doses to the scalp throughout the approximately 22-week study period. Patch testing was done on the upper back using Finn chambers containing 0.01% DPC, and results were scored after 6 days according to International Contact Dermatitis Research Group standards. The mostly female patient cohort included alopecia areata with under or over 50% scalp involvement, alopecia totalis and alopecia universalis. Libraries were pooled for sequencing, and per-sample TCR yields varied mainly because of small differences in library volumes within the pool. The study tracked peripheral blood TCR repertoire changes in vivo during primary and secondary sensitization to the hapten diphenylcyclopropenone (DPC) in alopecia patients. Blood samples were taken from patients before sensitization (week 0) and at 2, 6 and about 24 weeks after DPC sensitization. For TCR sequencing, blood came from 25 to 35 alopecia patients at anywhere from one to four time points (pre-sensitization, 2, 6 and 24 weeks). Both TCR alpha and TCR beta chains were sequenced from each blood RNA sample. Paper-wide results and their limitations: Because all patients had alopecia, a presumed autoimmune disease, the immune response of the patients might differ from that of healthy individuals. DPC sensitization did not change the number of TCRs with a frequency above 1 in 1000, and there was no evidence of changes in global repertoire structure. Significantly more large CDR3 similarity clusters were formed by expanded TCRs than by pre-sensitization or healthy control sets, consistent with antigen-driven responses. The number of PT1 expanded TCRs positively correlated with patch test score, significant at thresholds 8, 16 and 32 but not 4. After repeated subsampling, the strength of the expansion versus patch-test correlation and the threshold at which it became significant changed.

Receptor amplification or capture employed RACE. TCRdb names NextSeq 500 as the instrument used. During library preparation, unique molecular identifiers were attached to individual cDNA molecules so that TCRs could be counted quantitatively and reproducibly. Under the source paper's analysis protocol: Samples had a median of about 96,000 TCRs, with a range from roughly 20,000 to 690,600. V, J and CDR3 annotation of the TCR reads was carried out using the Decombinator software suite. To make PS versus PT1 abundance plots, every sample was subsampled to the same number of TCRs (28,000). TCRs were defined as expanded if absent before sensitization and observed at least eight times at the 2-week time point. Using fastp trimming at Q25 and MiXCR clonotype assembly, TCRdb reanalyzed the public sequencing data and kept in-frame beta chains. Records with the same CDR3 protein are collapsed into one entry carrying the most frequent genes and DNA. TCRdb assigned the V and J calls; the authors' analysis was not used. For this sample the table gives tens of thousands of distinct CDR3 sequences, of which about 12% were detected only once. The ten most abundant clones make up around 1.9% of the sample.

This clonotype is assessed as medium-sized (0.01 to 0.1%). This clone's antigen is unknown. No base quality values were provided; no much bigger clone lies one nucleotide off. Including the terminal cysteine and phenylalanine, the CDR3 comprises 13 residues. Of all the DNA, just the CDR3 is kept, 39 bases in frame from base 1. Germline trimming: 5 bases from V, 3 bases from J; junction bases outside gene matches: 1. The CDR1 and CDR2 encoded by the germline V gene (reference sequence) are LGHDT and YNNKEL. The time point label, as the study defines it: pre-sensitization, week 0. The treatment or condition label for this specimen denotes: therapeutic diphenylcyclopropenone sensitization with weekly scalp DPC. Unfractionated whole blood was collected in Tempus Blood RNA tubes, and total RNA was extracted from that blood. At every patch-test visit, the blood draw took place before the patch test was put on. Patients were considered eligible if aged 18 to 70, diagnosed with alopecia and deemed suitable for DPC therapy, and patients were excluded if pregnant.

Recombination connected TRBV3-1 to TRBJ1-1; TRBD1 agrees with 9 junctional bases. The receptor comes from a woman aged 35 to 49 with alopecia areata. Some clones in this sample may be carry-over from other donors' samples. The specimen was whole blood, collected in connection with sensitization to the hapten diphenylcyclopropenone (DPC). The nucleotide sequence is TGTGCCAGCAGCGGACAGGGGTACACTGAAGCTTTCTTT. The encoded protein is CASSGQGYTEAFF. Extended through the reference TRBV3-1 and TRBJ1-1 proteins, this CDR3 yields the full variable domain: DTAVSQTPKYLVTQMGNDKSIKCEQNLGHDTMYWYKQDSKKFLKIMFSYNNKELIINETVPNRFSPKSPDKAHLNLHINSLELGDSAVYFCASSGQGYTEAFFGQGTRLTVV.